This T cell receptor (beta chain) was obtained from a study of shared clonotypes between healthy human individuals. CDR3 size: 16 residues. Naive CD8 cells comprised CD45RO-negative, CCR7-positively selected cells, excluding terminally differentiated effector memory CD45RA+ cells. The assay was immunoSEQ multiplex PCR, and TCRdb's table has in-frame clones only and misses some. In the table there are roughly 2.1 million clones, roughly 91% of which are singletons. The sequenced sample was naive CD8+ T cells from PBMCs. This clonotype originated in a man aged 18 to 30 in good health. Some clones in this sample may be carry-over from other donors' samples. The J gene is TRBJ2-2, the V gene TRBV21-1; the table's D call of TRBD1 was not tested on the DNA. TRBV21-1 is labeled a pseudogene. The CDR3 region is CASSSATGRYTGELFF. CDR3 nucleotides: TGTGCCAGCAGCAGCGCGACAGGGCGCTACACCGGGGAGCTGTTTTTT.